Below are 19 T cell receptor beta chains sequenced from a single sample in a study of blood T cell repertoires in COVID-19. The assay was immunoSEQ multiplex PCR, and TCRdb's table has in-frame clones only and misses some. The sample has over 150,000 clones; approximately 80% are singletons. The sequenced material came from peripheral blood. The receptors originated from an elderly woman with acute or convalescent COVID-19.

DNA for the CDR3: TGTGCCAGCAGCCCCGGGACACTGAACACTGAAGCTTTCTTT. This sequence encodes CASSPGTLNTEAFF. The chain couples TRBV7-3 to TRBJ1-1; tentatively, D is TRBD1 (6 bases). Deletions cut 5 bases from V and 0 bases from J, with 10 bases between. There are 14 residues in the CDR3. Germline values: CDR1 SGHTA, CDR2 FQGTGA.

The CDR3: CASSSTGTGVYGYTF. DNA of the CDR3: TGTGCCAGCAGCTCAACCGGGACAGGGGTTTATGGCTACACCTTC. This chain uses TRBV7-2 with TRBJ1-2; 10 bases align to TRBD1. CDR3 length: 15 amino acids. Germline CDR1 reads SGHTA; CDR2 reads FQGNSA. The J segment lost 5 bases and the V segment lost 4 bases, leaving 7 bases of the junction unmatched.

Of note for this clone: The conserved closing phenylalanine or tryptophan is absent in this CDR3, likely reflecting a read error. The CDR3, as DNA: TGCGCCAGCAGCTCAGGACAGGGCGGCCACGAGCAGTACCTC. Protein product: CASSSGQGGHEQYL. The chain recombines TRBV5-1 with TRBJ2-7, with 8 bases identical to TRBD1. CDR1 is SGHRS and CDR2 is YFSETQ in the germline V gene. V lost 3 bases to trimming and J lost 5 bases; unmatched junction nucleotides: 7. The CDR3 runs 14 residues.

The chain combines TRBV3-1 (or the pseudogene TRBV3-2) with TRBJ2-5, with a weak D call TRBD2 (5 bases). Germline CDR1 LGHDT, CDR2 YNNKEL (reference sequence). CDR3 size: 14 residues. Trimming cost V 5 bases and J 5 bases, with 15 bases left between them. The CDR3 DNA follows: TGTGCCAGCAGCACCCAGGCTAGCATGGAGACCCAGTACTTC. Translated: CASSTQASMETQYF.

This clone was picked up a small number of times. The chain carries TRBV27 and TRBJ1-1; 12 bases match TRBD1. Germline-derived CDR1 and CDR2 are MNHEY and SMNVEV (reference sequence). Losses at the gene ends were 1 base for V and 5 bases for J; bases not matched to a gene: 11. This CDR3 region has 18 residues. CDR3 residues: CASSLLGGQGARGTEAFF. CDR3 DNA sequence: TGTGCCAGCAGTTTATTAGGGGGACAGGGGGCGCGAGGGACTGAAGCTTTCTTT.

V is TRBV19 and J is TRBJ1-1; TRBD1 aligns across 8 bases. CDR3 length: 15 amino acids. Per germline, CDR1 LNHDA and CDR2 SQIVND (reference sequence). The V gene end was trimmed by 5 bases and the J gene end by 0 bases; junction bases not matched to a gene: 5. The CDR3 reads CASSADRGMNTEAFF. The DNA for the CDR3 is TGTGCCAGTAGTGCCGACAGGGGAATGAACACTGAAGCTTTCTTT.

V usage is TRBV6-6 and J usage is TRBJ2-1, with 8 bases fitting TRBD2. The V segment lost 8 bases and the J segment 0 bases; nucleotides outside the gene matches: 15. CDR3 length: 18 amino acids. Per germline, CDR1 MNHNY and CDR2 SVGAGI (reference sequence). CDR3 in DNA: TGTGCCAGCTGTCACCCCGGGGCGGGGGGTGTCTCCTACAATGAGCAGTTCTTC. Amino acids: CASCHPGAGGVSYNEQFF.

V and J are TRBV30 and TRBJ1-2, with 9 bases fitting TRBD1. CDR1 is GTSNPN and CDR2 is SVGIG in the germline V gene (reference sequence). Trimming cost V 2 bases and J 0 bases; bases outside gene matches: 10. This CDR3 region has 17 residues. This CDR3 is CAWSPDRGGGSNYGYTF. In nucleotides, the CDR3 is TGTGCCTGGAGTCCGGACAGGGGTGGAGGATCTAACTATGGCTACACCTTC.

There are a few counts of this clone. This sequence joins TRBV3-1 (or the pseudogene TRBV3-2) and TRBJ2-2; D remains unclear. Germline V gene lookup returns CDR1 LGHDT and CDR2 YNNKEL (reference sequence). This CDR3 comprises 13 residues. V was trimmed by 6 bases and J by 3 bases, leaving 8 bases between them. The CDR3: CASRREHTGELFF. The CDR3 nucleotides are TGTGCCAGCAGGCGAGAGCACACCGGGGAGCTGTTTTTT.

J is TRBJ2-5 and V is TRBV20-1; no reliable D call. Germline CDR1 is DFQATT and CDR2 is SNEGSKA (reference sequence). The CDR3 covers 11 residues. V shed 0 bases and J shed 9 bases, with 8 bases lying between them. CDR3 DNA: TGCAGTGCTAGAGATGGTCGGGCCCAGTACTTC. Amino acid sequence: CSARDGRAQYF.

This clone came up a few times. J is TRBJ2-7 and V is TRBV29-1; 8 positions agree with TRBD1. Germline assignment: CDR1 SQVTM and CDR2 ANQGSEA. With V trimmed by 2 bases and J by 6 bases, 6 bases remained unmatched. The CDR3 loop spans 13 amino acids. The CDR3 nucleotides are TGCAGCGTTGAACCGCACGGACAGGGCGAGCAGTACTTC. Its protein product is CSVEPHGQGEQYF.

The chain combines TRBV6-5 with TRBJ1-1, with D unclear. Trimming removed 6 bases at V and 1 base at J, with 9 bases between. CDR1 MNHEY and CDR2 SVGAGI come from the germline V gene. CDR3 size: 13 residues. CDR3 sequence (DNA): TGTGCCAGCAGGGAGACCGGGAACACTGAAGCTTTCTTT. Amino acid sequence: CASRETGNTEAFF.

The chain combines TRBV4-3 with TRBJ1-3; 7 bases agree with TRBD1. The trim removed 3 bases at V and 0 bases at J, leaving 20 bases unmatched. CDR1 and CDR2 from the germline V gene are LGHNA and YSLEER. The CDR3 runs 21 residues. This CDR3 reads CASSHPKQGTYGSGSGNTIYF. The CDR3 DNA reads TGCGCCAGCAGCCACCCGAAACAGGGGACGTACGGTTCGGGCTCTGGAAACACCATATATTTT.

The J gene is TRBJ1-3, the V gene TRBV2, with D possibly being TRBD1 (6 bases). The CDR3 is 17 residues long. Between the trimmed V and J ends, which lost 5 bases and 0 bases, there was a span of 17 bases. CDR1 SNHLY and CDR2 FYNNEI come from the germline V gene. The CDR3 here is CASSTTPGQHSGNTIYF. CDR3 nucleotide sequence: TGTGCCAGCAGTACTACTCCGGGACAACACTCTGGAAACACCATATATTTT. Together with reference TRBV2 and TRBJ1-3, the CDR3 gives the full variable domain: EPEVTQTPSHQVTQMGQEVILRCVPISNHLYFYWYRQILGQKVEFLVSFYNNEISEKSEIFDDQFSVERPDGSNFTLKIRSTKLEDSAMYFCASSTTPGQHSGNTIYFGEGSWLTVV.

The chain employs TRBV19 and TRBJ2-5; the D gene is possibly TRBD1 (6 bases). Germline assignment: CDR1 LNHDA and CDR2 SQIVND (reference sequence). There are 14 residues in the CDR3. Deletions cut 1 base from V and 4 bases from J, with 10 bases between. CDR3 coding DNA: TGTGCCAGTAGTATAGTTCCAGGGGCAGAGACCCAGTACTTC. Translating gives CASSIVPGAETQYF.

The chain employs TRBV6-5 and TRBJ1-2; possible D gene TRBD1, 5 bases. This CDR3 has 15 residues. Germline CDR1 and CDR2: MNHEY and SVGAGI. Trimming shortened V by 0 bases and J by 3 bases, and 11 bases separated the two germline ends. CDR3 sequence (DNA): TGTGCCAGCAGTTACTCAGGGGTTGACTACTATGGCTACACCTTC. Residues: CASSYSGVDYYGYTF.

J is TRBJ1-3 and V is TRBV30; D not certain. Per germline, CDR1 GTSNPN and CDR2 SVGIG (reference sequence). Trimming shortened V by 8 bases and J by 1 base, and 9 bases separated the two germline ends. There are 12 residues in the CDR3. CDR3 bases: TGTGCCAGGGAGAGTTCTGGAAACACCATATATTTT. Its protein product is CARESSGNTIYF.

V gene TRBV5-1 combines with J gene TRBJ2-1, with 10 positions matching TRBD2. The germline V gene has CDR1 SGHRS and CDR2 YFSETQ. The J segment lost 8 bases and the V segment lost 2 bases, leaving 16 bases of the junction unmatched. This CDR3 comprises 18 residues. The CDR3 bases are TGCGCCAGCAGCTTCGACCCTCCTGGCCTAGCGGGAGCCGATGAGCAGTTCTTC. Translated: CASSFDPPGLAGADEQFF.

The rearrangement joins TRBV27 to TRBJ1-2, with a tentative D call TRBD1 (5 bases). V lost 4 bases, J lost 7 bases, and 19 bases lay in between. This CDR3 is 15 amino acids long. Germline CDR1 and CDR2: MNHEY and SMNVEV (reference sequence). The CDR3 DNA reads TGTGCCAGCAGTTCAGACATGGGGGAGGTTGGTGGCTACACCTTC. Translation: CASSSDMGEVGGYTF.